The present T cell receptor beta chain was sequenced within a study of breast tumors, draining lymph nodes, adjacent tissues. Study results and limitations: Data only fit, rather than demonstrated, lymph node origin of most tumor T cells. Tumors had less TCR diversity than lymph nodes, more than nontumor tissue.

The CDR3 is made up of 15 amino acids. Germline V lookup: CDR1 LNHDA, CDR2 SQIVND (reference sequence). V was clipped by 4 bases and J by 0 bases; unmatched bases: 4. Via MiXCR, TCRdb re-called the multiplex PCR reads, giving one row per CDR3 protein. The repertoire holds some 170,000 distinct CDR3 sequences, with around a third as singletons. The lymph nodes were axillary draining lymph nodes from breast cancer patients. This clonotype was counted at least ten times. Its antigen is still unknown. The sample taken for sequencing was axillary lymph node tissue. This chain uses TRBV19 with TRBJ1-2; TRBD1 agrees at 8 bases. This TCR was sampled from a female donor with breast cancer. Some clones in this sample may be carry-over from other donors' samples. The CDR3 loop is CASSTDRGSNYGYTF. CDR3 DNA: TGTGCCAGTAGTACAGACAGGGGATCTAACTATGGCTACACCTTC.